A single T cell receptor beta chain is shown here with its context. This sample was taken from a study of blood T cell repertoires in COVID-19. Germline V gene data show CDR1 as SGHAT and CDR2 as FQNNGV. Trimming removed 2 bases from V and 1 base from J, with 13 bases in between. The CDR3 is 16 residues long. Sequencing was performed with immunoSEQ multiplex PCR; in TCRdb, only in-frame clones are kept and a portion is missing. The sample lists tens of thousands of clones; about 80% were seen once. The sequenced sample consisted of peripheral blood. V is TRBV11-2 and J is TRBJ2-3, with D possibly TRBD1 on 7 matching bases. This clonotype was sampled from an older man with active COVID-19. In DNA, the CDR3 is TGTGCCAGCAGCTTAATCTCAGGGGGGCGCACAGATACGCAGTATTTT. Protein: CASSLISGGRTDTQYF.